This T cell receptor beta chain was identified during a study of T cells in Graves' hyperthyroidism and ophthalmopathy. The source material, RNA transcripts, was used to amplify TCR beta CDR3 regions. First-round RT-PCR of the TCR CDR3 relied on the HTBI primer set. In TCRdb, the multiplex PCR reads were re-called with MiXCR into one record per CDR3 protein. The sample contains around 440,000 distinct CDR3 sequences, approximately 14% of which appear only once. The study, taken as a whole, reports: Ophthalmopathy cases were set apart from stable hyperthyroidism by a 13 V-J model.

This clonotype was seen more than once but under ten times. Antigen unknown. Sample: blood. This receptor was taken from a woman under 30 with Graves' hyperthyroidism.

Written as DNA, the CDR3 is TGTGCCAGCACCTCCGGGGGAGCCACCTACGAGCAGTACTTC. Protein: CASTSGGATYEQYF. V usage is TRBV5-6 and J usage is TRBJ2-7, with D maybe TRBD2 (6 bases). This CDR3 has 14 residues. CDR1 is SGHDT and CDR2 is YYEEEE in the germline V gene. Trimming shortened V by 6 bases and J by 2 bases, and 15 bases separated the two germline ends.